These 32 T cell receptor beta chains originate from one sample sequenced in a study of early T cells in non-severe SARS-CoV-2 infection. TCRdb reprocessed the 5' RACE reads with MiXCR, giving one entry per CDR3 protein. Here the sample spans roughly 61,000 distinct CDR3 sequences, under 15% being singletons. The sequencing here drew on whole blood, taken at baseline. The source is an adult who was a healthcare worker with PCR-confirmed SARS-CoV-2 infection or an uninfected control (not recorded which).

V is TRBV30 and J is TRBJ2-5; unclear D gene. CDR1 is GTSNPN, CDR2 SVGIG, per germline (reference sequence). The CDR3 runs 12 residues. The V end lost 2 bases, the J end lost 3 bases, and 7 bases lay between the germline ends. In DNA, the CDR3 is TGTGCCTGGAGTTTCTGGGAAGAGACCCAGTACTTC. Protein product: CAWSFWEETQYF.

This clonotype has only a few counts. The chain is built from TRBV13 and TRBJ1-5, with D possibly matching TRBD1 (6 bases). Trimming left V 5 bases short and J 5 bases short, with 13 bases between. CDR1 is PRHDT, CDR2 FYEKMQ, per germline (reference sequence). CDR3 length equals 14 residues. The CDR3 nucleotides read TGTGCCAGCAGCGAGCGGGGGCGACATCAGCCCCAGCATTTT. This codes for CASSERGRHQPQHF.

CDR3 bases: TGCAGCGTTGAAGTTACCTACGAGCAGTACTTC. Amino acids: CSVEVTYEQYF. This chain links TRBV29-1 with TRBJ2-7; the D is unclear. CDR1 is SQVTM and CDR2 is ANQGSEA in the germline V gene. V was cut by 1 base and J by 2 bases, with 3 bases left in between. The length of the CDR3 is 11 residues.

In this sample, this clonotype turned up a few times. The rearrangement joins TRBV29-1 to TRBJ2-1, with 7 bases fitting TRBD2. CDR3 size: 13 residues. With V trimmed by 5 bases and J by 9 bases, 10 bases remained unmatched. From germline, CDR1 is SQVTM and CDR2 ANQGSEA. Here the CDR3 reads CSVRGAGMGEQFF. The CDR3 bases are TGCAGCGTTAGGGGAGCGGGGATGGGTGAGCAGTTCTTC.

This clonotype was observed a few times. The rearrangement uses TRBV12-3 or TRBV12-4 and TRBJ2-7; the D gene is possibly TRBD1 (5 bases). The CDR3 runs 11 residues. Trimming stripped 8 bases from V and 7 bases from J, with 12 bases between. The CDR3 sequence is CASGRGREQYF. The CDR3 nucleotides read TGTGCCAGCGGAAGGGGTCGAGAGCAGTACTTC.

The V call is TRBV27, the J call TRBJ2-3; D is uncertain. V shed 2 bases and J shed 2 bases, with 11 bases lying between them. Germline CDR1 reads MNHEY; CDR2 reads SMNVEV (reference sequence). CDR3 length equals 15 residues. As DNA, the CDR3 is TGTGCCAGCAGTTTAGACGGATTAGCCACAGATACGCAGTATTTT. As protein: CASSLDGLATDTQYF.

The sample holds many counts of this clonotype. The chain joins TRBV27 to TRBJ1-2; D gene unclear. The CDR3 totals 15 residues. The germline CDR1 and CDR2 sequences are MNHEY and SMNVEV (reference sequence). V lost 4 bases and J lost 4, with 16 bases in between. In DNA, the CDR3 is TGTGCCAGCAGTTCGGGCGACTCCCAACGCTATGGCTACACCTTC. Translated, it gives CASSSGDSQRYGYTF.

This clonotype was observed a handful of times. The gene calls are TRBV29-1 and TRBJ1-1; D is uncertain. Looked up from germline, CDR1 is SQVTM and CDR2 is ANQGSEA. V was trimmed by 6 bases and J by 0 bases, leaving 14 bases between them. The CDR3 consists of 14 residues. The CDR3 loop is CSVRSVSMNTEAFF. The CDR3 DNA is TGCAGCGTGCGGTCAGTTAGCATGAACACTGAAGCTTTCTTT.

This clonotype was seen more than once but under ten times. This chain connects TRBV6-5 to TRBJ1-5; D gene ambiguous. V gave up 4 bases and J gave up 4 bases, with 8 bases separating them. CDR1 is MNHEY and CDR2 is SVGAGI in the germline V gene. The CDR3 length is 13 residues. The CDR3 is CASSLTKNQPQHF. In DNA, the CDR3 is TGTGCCAGCAGTTTAACCAAAAATCAGCCCCAGCATTTT.

The chain recombines TRBV5-5 with TRBJ2-7; 8 positions agree with TRBD1. V shed 2 bases and J 6 bases; nucleotides not matched to a gene: 4. Germline CDR1 is SGHKS and CDR2 is YYEKEE (reference sequence). CDR3 length equals 13 residues. For the CDR3, the DNA is TGTGCCAGCAGCTTTCAGGGGGCTGGCGAGCAGTACTTC. As protein: CASSFQGAGEQYF.

CDR3 coding DNA: TGTGCCAGCGGCTCGGACACGACCTACAATGAGCAGTTCTTC. This translates into CASGSDTTYNEQFF. V and J are TRBV2 and TRBJ2-1, with D perhaps matching TRBD1 (5 bases). Germline assignment: CDR1 SNHLY and CDR2 FYNNEI. The V gene lost 8 bases and the J gene lost 2 bases, with 13 bases spanning the gap. CDR3 length equals 14 residues. The whole variable domain, remainder taken from reference TRBV2 and TRBJ2-1, is EPEVTQTPSHQVTQMGQEVILRCVPISNHLYFYWYRQILGQKVEFLVSFYNNEISEKSEIFDDQFSVERPDGSNFTLKIRSTKLEDSAMYFCASGSDTTYNEQFFGPGTRLTVL.

The J gene is TRBJ1-2, the V gene TRBV29-1, with no clear D. CDR1 and CDR2 (germline): SQVTM, ANQGSEA. This CDR3 has 13 amino acids. V lost 3 bases to trimming and J lost 2 bases, with 10 bases between them. CDR3 sequence: CSVDGGENYGYTF. In nucleotides, the CDR3 is TGCAGCGTTGATGGCGGGGAGAACTATGGCTACACCTTC.

The gene calls are TRBV28 and TRBJ1-3; no reliable D call. Germline V CDR1 and CDR2: MDHEN, SYDVKM. Between the trimmed V and J ends, which lost 8 bases and 4 bases, there was a span of 15 bases. The CDR3 is 14 residues long. CDR3 in DNA: TGTGCCAGCCGGTGGGAGGATTCCGGAAACACCATATATTTT. Its translation: CASRWEDSGNTIYF.

The sample holds a few counts of this clonotype. The rearrangement links TRBV11-3 to TRBJ1-6; D is uncertain. Germline loops: CDR1 SGHNT, CDR2 YENEEA. This CDR3 is 15 amino acids long. The V end was cut by 5 bases, the J end by 8 bases, with 16 bases between. The CDR3 bases are TGTGCCAGCAGCGTAACCCCGGGGTCGGATTCACCCCTCCACTTT. Translated: CASSVTPGSDSPLHF.

This clonotype was counted only a few times. The chain recombines TRBV7-2 with TRBJ1-1, with 8 bases identical to TRBD1. The CDR3 extends over 14 amino acids. The V gene end was trimmed by 1 base and the J gene end by 6 bases; junction bases not matched to a gene: 4. Germline V gene lookup returns CDR1 SGHTA and CDR2 FQGNSA. In DNA form, the CDR3 reads TGTGCCAGCAGCTTAGGCCACAGGGGGGCTGAAGCTTTCTTT. Translated, it gives CASSLGHRGAEAFF.

V and J are TRBV24-1 and TRBJ1-1; D may be TRBD1 (5 bases). CDR3 size: 14 residues. Germline V gene sequence: CDR1 KGHDR, CDR2 SFDVKD. Trimming stripped 11 bases from V and 1 base from J, with 16 bases between. Here the CDR3 DNA reads TGTGCCATCAGGGACGGGTCCCAGAACACTGAAGCTTTCTTT. Translating it yields CAIRDGSQNTEAFF.

The CDR3 reads CASSSFPGTGGNTGELFF. DNA of the CDR3: TGTGCCAGCAGCTCTTTCCCCGGGACAGGGGGCAACACCGGGGAGCTGTTTTTT. The chain has TRBV7-9 and TRBJ2-2; 12 positions match TRBD1. This CDR3 has 18 amino acids. Losses at the gene ends were 4 bases for V and 2 bases for J; bases not matched to a gene: 8. CDR1 and CDR2 from the germline V gene are SEHNR and FQNEAQ (reference sequence).

This clonotype was seen more than once but under ten times. The V and J genes are TRBV21-1 and TRBJ2-5. TRBV21-1 is a pseudogene. This CDR3 contains 17 residues. CDR3 DNA sequence: TGTGCCAGCAGCAAACCGGAATCTTTTAACCTGCAAGAGACCCAGTACTTC. Translating it yields CASSKPESFNLQETQYF.

The J gene is TRBJ2-1, the V gene TRBV13; D possibly corresponds to TRBD2 (6 bases). The CDR3 length is 16 residues. Trimming cost V 2 bases and J 7 bases, with 18 bases left between them. Germline CDR1 and CDR2: PRHDT and FYEKMQ (reference sequence). CDR3 amino acids: CASSLRTAHRGNEQFF. CDR3 DNA: TGTGCCAGCAGCTTAAGGACGGCCCACCGGGGGAATGAGCAGTTCTTC. Filled out from reference TRBV13 and TRBJ2-1, the complete variable domain reads AAGVIQSPRHLIKEKRETATLKCYPIPRHDTVYWYQQGPGQDPQFLISFYEKMQSDKGSIPDRFSAQQFSDYHSELNMSSLELGDSALYFCASSLRTAHRGNEQFFGPGTRLTVL.

The rearrangement uses TRBV27 and TRBJ1-2; D is possibly TRBD1 (6 bases). Trimming removed 5 bases from V and 4 bases from J, with 17 bases in between. Germline values: CDR1 MNHEY, CDR2 SMNVEV (reference sequence). The CDR3 is 15 residues long. DNA of the CDR3: TGTGCCAGCAGTCCCCGAAGGGGGGGCGCCTATGGCTACACCTTC. Protein sequence: CASSPRRGGAYGYTF.

This clonotype appeared many times. The chain combines TRBV18 with TRBJ2-1; D remains ambiguous. Looked up from germline, CDR1 is KGHSH and CDR2 is LQKENI. Trimming removed 2 bases from V and 7 bases from J, with 12 bases in between. The CDR3 spans 14 residues. The CDR3 DNA sequence: TGTGCCAGCTCACCAGACGGGTCCGGGAATGAGCAGTTCTTC. Residues: CASSPDGSGNEQFF.

As concerns this clonotype: A single base separates this from a much larger clone, so it may be a read error. The gene calls are TRBV28 and TRBJ2-1; 7 bases map to TRBD1. J was trimmed by 8 bases and V by 7 bases; bases with no gene match: 8. The germline CDR1 and CDR2 sequences are MDHEN and SYDVKM. This CDR3 is 13 amino acids long. CDR3 region: CASNPDRADEQFF. The CDR3 bases are TGTGCCAGCAATCCAGACAGGGCCGATGAGCAGTTCTTC.

Only a few counts were recorded for this clonotype. The rearrangement links TRBV4-2 to TRBJ2-3; D not resolved. CDR1 and CDR2 (germline): LGHNA, YNFKEQ. The CDR3 is 14 residues long. V was shortened by 4 bases and J by 6 bases, with 14 bases between the two germline ends. CDR3 nucleotides: TGTGCCAGCAGCCCGACCGTCGCGCCCGATACGCAGTATTTT. It specifies CASSPTVAPDTQYF.

The sample holds a few counts of this clonotype. This chain uses TRBV7-8 with TRBJ1-2, with D unresolved. This CDR3 is 15 amino acids long. In germline, CDR1 is SGHVS, CDR2 FQNEAQ. V was clipped by 0 bases and J by 3 bases, with 11 bases between them. The CDR3 region has the DNA TGTGCCAGCAGCTTAGCCTTTAAGGGTGACTATGGCTACACCTTC. Protein product: CASSLAFKGDYGYTF.

Ten or more counts support this clonotype. The gene calls are TRBV21-1 and TRBJ2-1; the D call in the table, TRBD1, was not verified against the DNA. TRBV21-1 is labeled a pseudogene. The CDR3 loop spans 16 amino acids. CDR3 nucleotide sequence: TGTGCCAGCAGCAACCCAGGTTCAGAGAGGGGCAATGAGCAGTTCTTC. Translated, it gives CASSNPGSERGNEQFF.

There are a few counts of this clonotype. The chain couples TRBV6-2 or TRBV6-3 to TRBJ2-7; no definite D call. Germline CDR1 MNHEY, CDR2 SVGEGT. CDR3 length: 13 residues. Between the trimmed V and J ends, which lost 2 bases and 3 bases, there was a span of 8 bases. CDR3 in amino acids: CASSYAPGYEQYF. Here the CDR3 DNA reads TGTGCCAGCAGTTACGCTCCGGGCTACGAGCAGTACTTC.

There are a few counts of this clonotype. The chain carries TRBV12-3 or TRBV12-4 and TRBJ2-2, with D possibly being TRBD1 (6 bases). The V and J ends lost 5 bases and 6 bases respectively, with 10 bases between them. The CDR3 is 13 residues long. The CDR3 loop reads CASSLQGPGELFF. In DNA, the CDR3 is TGTGCCAGCAGTCTCCAGGGGCCCGGGGAGCTGTTTTTT.

A few counts support this clonotype. The rearrangement links TRBV19 to TRBJ2-6; 12 positions agree with TRBD2. This CDR3 has 16 residues. Germline trimming cut 9 bases from V and 0 bases from J; bases unmatched to any gene: 3. Germline loops: CDR1 LNHDA, CDR2 SQIVND (reference sequence). CDR3 bases: TGTGCCAGCACTAGCGGGGGGCTCTCTGGGGCCAACGTCCTGACTTTC. This gives the protein CASTSGGLSGANVLTF.

The V call is TRBV12-5, the J call TRBJ1-2; D gene unclear. The length of the CDR3 is 15 residues. Germline CDR1 reads LGHNT; CDR2 reads FRNRAP. Deletions cut 2 bases from V and 6 bases from J, with 16 bases between. In DNA form, the CDR3 reads TGTGCTAGTGGTTTGTCCGTCCTCCGATCGGATGGCTACACCTTC. This codes for CASGLSVLRSDGYTF.

The chain has TRBV28 and TRBJ1-5, with 7 nucleotides matching TRBD1. V trimming: 4 bases; J trimming: 5 bases; junction bases outside the gene matches: 2. Germline V gene lookup returns CDR1 MDHEN and CDR2 SYDVKM. The CDR3 contains 13 residues. The CDR3 here is CASSSGGYQPQHF. The CDR3 coding sequence is TGTGCCAGCAGTTCAGGGGGGTATCAGCCCCAGCATTTT.

This clonotype occurred a few times. The chain recombines TRBV11-1 with TRBJ1-1; D remains unclear. The CDR3 extends over 13 amino acids. Germline CDR1 is SGHAT and CDR2 is FQDESV (reference sequence). The V end lost 1 base, the J end lost 10 bases, and 13 bases lay between the germline ends. The CDR3 coding sequence is TGTGCCAGCAGCTTAGGAGACGGTGATAGAGCTTTCTTT. Its protein product is CASSLGDGDRAFF.

This clonotype has a count of ten or more. V is TRBV7-6 and J is TRBJ2-2, with 9 bases fitting TRBD1. The germline gives CDR1 SGHVS, CDR2 FNYEAQ. The CDR3 covers 16 residues. V gave up 5 bases and J gave up 7 bases; unmatched junction bases: 11. The CDR3 nucleotides are TGTGCCAGCAGCGTTCCCGGGACAGGGCTCGGCGGGGAGCTGTTTTTT. This sequence encodes CASSVPGTGLGGELFF.